This TCR beta chain came from a study of blood T cell repertoires in COVID-19 (dated by TCRdb to the early 2020s). With respect to the entire study: Collaborator samples came from the United States, Italy and Spain and covered acute and convalescent phases of COVID-19. The material from the prospective study consisted of cDNA or gDNA derived from T cells, B-cell-depleted T cells, or PBMCs. Deeply sampled blood TCRbeta repertoires from subjects exposed to, actively infected with, or recovered from COVID-19 were included in the dataset. The repertoires were released in a freely available public database meant as a resource for research on the immune response to SARS-CoV-2. The samples were drawn from two sources: the first 160 participants of the ongoing ImmuneRACE study, and over 1,000 subjects contributed by 6 global collaborators. The sample metadata nearly always contained a de-identified subject ID, COVID-19 status, age in years and sex. Where available, HLA class I and class II types were obtained from metadata supplied by the sample provider rather than from assay-based typing. The paper's findings and limits, for the study overall: Clinical and demographic metadata were provided uncurated, with the amount varying by source and participant.

TCRbeta CDR3 regions were amplified from genomic DNA using the immunoSEQ Assay, a bias-controlled multiplex PCR. Per the original workflow: The number of nucleated cells in each sample was estimated from the amplification of reference gene primers within the assay. To quantify the absolute abundance of each unique TCRbeta CDR3 rearrangement, sequence reads were collapsed and filtered. For each sample, productive Simpson clonality was calculated by taking the square root of Simpson's diversity index across productive rearrangements. The immuneACCESS repertoire file appears here via TCRdb, limited to in-frame rearrangements. These files lack a portion of the clones; in checked studies, under half of the deficit traces to unresolved V genes, and the cause of the others is not known. That table gives V, J and clone size, and the DNA gave D and trimming. This sample holds 230,000 or so clones; about 86% were observed only once. The leading ten clones occupy about 3.4% of the sample.

Unmatched junction bases come to 0, with V trimmed by 1 base and J by 0 bases. The germline V gene (reference sequence) specifies LGHDT as CDR1 and YNNKEL as CDR2. From its cysteine to its phenylalanine, the CDR3 spans 15 amino acids. The retained sequence is limited to the CDR3, 45 bases, with the frame set at the first base. Enrolling through a virtual design, the prospective study's participants ranged in age from roughly 18 to 95 years and lived across about two dozen United States geographic areas. In the prospective study, participants were assigned to cohorts based on the clinical history participants reported in a screening survey and a study questionnaire. Recovered participants in ImmuneRACE Cohort 3 were defined as having two consecutive negative NP/OP PCR tests, clearance from a healthcare professional, or resolution of symptoms. In the prospective study, whole blood, serum and a nasopharyngeal or oropharyngeal swab were collected from each participant by mobile phlebotomists. Prospective study participants could optionally give additional blood draws and questionnaires over an approximately two-month period. Blood samples from the prospective study were shipped frozen or at room temperature prior to DNA extraction.

As concerns this clone: There is no known antigen for this receptor. Per-nucleotide qualities are absent, and no much larger clonotype sits a single base away.

Material for sequencing was PBMCs or T cells enriched from blood (not recorded which). This TCR was sampled from a man in his fifties or sixties who had recovered from COVID-19. This chain is built from TRBV3-1 (or the pseudogene TRBV3-2) and TRBJ2-1; the junction holds 7 bases that match TRBD2. The DNA reads TGTGCCAGCAGCCAAGCGGGAGGCTCCTACAATGAGCAGTTCTTC. Its protein is CASSQAGGSYNEQFF.